One sample yielded the 8 T cell receptor beta chains listed below, sequenced in a study of beta chain features in type 1 diabetes. The study's findings and limits: TCRB CDR3 length was moderately but significantly reduced in all four CD4+ subsets of Type 1 diabetes patients.

Of the isolated RNA, all was reverse transcribed, and so the sequenced material was expressed TCRB transcripts. Here immunoSEQ multiplex PCR was the method, and the copy in TCRdb shows in-frame clones only, minus some. The table includes 600,000 or so clones, roughly 13% detected once. These TCRs are of unknown antigen specificity. Specimen: naive CD4+ T cells from blood. The receptors come from a man in his late teens or twenties with type 1 diabetes.

This clone showed up just a few times. The chain links TRBV5-4 to TRBJ2-3; 9 bases are shared with TRBD1. CDR1 and CDR2 from the germline V gene are SGHNT and YYREEE (reference sequence). This CDR3 region has 15 residues. The ends lost 4 bases at V and 8 bases at J; junction bases unmatched: 11. CDR3 residues: CASSQETDRGATQYF. CDR3 DNA: TGTGCCAGCAGCCAGGAGACCGACAGGGGGGCTACGCAGTATTTT.

This clone was counted once. Other DNA sequences in this specimen translate into the identical CDR3. The chain uses TRBV19 and TRBJ2-3; no definite D call. CDR3 length: 14 amino acids. Germline loops: CDR1 LNHDA, CDR2 SQIVND (reference sequence). V lost 1 base and J lost 1, with 6 bases in between. The CDR3 protein is CASSIGGGTDTQYF. For the CDR3, the DNA is TGTGCCAGTAGTATAGGAGGCGGCACAGATACGCAGTATTTT.

Regarding this clone: Other DNA sequences in this sample translate to the same CDR3. This rearrangement joins TRBV5-1 to TRBJ2-7; 10 bases align to TRBD2. Germline V lookup: CDR1 SGHRS, CDR2 YFSETQ. The CDR3 totals 16 residues. V was pared by 0 bases and J by 1 base, with 4 bases of the junction left unmatched. The CDR3 sequence is CASSLGLAGYSYEQYF. CDR3 in DNA: TGCGCCAGCAGCTTGGGACTAGCGGGCTATTCCTACGAGCAGTACTTC.

This clone showed up just a few times. This chain joins TRBV9 and TRBJ1-6; TRBD1 might be the D (6 bases). Germline-derived CDR1 and CDR2 are SGDLS and YYNGEE. The CDR3 totals 16 residues. V was pared by 4 bases and J by 5 bases, with 16 bases between. The CDR3 loop reads CASSLQGIPHNSPLHF. In DNA form, the CDR3 reads TGTGCCAGCAGCTTACAGGGTATCCCCCATAATTCACCCCTCCACTTT.

The chain uses TRBV7-9 and TRBJ1-2, with 12 bases fitting TRBD1. Per germline, CDR1 SEHNR and CDR2 FQNEAQ (reference sequence). The J segment lost 3 bases and the V segment lost 1 base, leaving 6 bases of the junction unmatched. The length of the CDR3 is 17 residues. The CDR3 nucleotides are TGTGCCAGCAGCTTAGAGGGGACAGGGGGCGCCGACTATGGCTACACCTTC. Amino acid sequence: CASSLEGTGGADYGYTF.

To note about this clone: Additional DNA sequences in this sample encode the identical CDR3. The chain is built from TRBV6-5 and TRBJ1-5; D uncertain. The CDR3 extends over 14 amino acids. V was clipped by 0 bases and J by 1 base, with 4 bases between them. Germline CDR1 MNHEY, CDR2 SVGAGI. CDR3 DNA sequence: TGTGCCAGCAGTTACTCGGGGAGCAATCAGCCCCAGCATTTT. Residues: CASSYSGSNQPQHF.

Only a few counts were recorded for this clone. The rearrangement joins TRBV7-2 to TRBJ2-1; 7 nucleotides align to TRBD2. The CDR3 length is 17 residues. Germline CDR1 reads SGHTA; CDR2 reads FQGNSA. Trimming at V came to 1 base and at J to 1 base, leaving 7 bases not matched to a gene. CDR3 residues: CASSLESLADSYNEQFF. The CDR3 nucleotides read TGTGCCAGCAGCTTAGAGAGCCTAGCGGATTCCTACAATGAGCAGTTCTTC.

This clone was detected a few times. The V and J genes are TRBV6-1 and TRBJ2-5; D remains ambiguous. The V end lost 6 bases, the J end lost 5 bases, and 7 bases lay between the germline ends. The CDR3 covers 11 residues. Germline V lookup: CDR1 MNHNS, CDR2 SASEGT. In DNA, the CDR3 is TGTGCCAGCAGATGGGTTGAGACCCAGTACTTC. Its translation: CASRWVETQYF.